The T cell receptor (beta chain) under discussion was sequenced for a study of blood T cell repertoires in COVID-19. This clone was recorded once. Germline V CDR1 and CDR2: SGDLS, YYNGEE. Trimming left V 4 bases short and J 1 base short, with 8 bases between. The CDR3 consists of 13 residues. The protocol was immunoSEQ multiplex PCR, while the TCRdb copy is restricted to in-frame clones and leaves out a portion. The sample carries about 210,000 clones, approximately 83% recorded once. This TCR derives from a middle-aged woman with acute COVID-19. The chain combines TRBV9 with TRBJ1-1; weak D call: TRBD1 (5 bases). Specimen: PBMCs or T cells enriched from blood (not recorded which). CDR3 loop: CASSPGGNTEAFF. CDR3 nucleotide sequence: TGTGCCAGCAGCCCGGGGGGGAACACTGAAGCTTTCTTT.